These T cell receptor beta chains were read from a single sample in a study of blood T cell repertoires in COVID-19. The method was immunoSEQ multiplex PCR; TCRdb's version includes in-frame clones alone and lacks a portion of them. The data hold 250,000 to 350,000 clones, with around 90% observed a single time. The sample consisted of PBMCs or T cells enriched from blood (not recorded which). These receptor sequences come from a woman aged 30 to 39 who had recovered from COVID-19. CDR3s include the opening cysteine and the closing phenylalanine or tryptophan. D genes are given only for firm matches. Only some rows state a clone size, as once, few, many or a class for expanded clones.

size	V	D	J	CDR3	DNA
-	TRBV20-1	TRBD2	TRBJ2-7	CSATDRASSGGVYEQYF	TGCAGTGCTACTGACAGGGCCTCGAGCGGGGGGGTGTACGAGCAGTACTTC
-	TRBV27	TRBD1	TRBJ2-7	CASSHRGTSYEQYF	TGTGCCAGCAGTCACAGGGGCACCTCCTACGAGCAGTACTTC
-	TRBV7-2	TRBD1	TRBJ2-7	CASTQRQGWSSYEQYF	TGTGCCAGCACCCAACGACAGGGGTGGAGCTCCTACGAGCAGTACTTC
-	TRBV5-1	-	TRBJ2-7	CASSFIGVRGDYEQYF	TGCGCCAGCAGCTTTATTGGAGTCAGGGGGGACTACGAGCAGTACTTC
-	TRBV13	TRBD2	TRBJ2-3	CASSLFSGGLRDTQYF	TGTGCCAGCAGCTTATTTAGCGGGGGGCTTCGGGATACGCAGTATTTT
-	TRBV4-2	-	TRBJ2-4	CASSQLDQAKNIQYF	TGTGCCAGCAGCCAACTAGACCAAGCCAAAAACATTCAGTACTTC
-	TRBV7-6	TRBD2	TRBJ2-1	CASSLFEGGPENEQFF	TGTGCCAGCAGCTTATTTGAGGGAGGGCCGGAGAATGAGCAGTTCTTC
-	TRBV9	-	TRBJ1-1	CASSEGQNTEAFF	TGTGCCAGCAGCGAGGGGCAGAACACTGAAGCTTTCTTT
-	TRBV10-3	-	TRBJ2-1	CAIAEERNNEQFF	TGTGCCATCGCAGAGGAGCGGAACAATGAGCAGTTCTTC
-	TRBV14	-	TRBJ2-7	CASSQSLRYEQYF	TGTGCCAGCAGCCAATCGCTGAGATACGAGCAGTACTTC
-	TRBV6-5	-	TRBJ1-6	CASSRGGPLNSPLHF	TGTGCCAGCAGTCGGGGGGGTCCCCTTAATTCACCCCTCCACTTT
once	TRBV5-1	-	TRBJ2-5	CASSPRGETQYF	TGCGCCAGCAGCCCTAGAGGGGAGACCCAGTACTTC
-	TRBV7-2	-	TRBJ2-3	CASSLERTDTQYF	TGTGCCAGCAGCTTAGAGCGCACAGATACGCAGTATTTT
-	TRBV27	-	TRBJ1-2	CASSLSSGISYGYTF	TGTGCCAGCAGTTTATCGTCCGGGATAAGTTATGGCTACACCTTC
once	TRBV6-1	TRBD1	TRBJ1-5	CASSERTGGIYSNQPQHF	TGTGCCAGCAGTGAACGGACAGGGGGGATTTATAGCAATCAGCCCCAGCATTTT